This T cell receptor beta chain stems from a study of beta chain features in type 1 diabetes. Whole-study context: Healthy donors resembled patients in age, gender and cell yields.

TCRB transcripts that were expressed got sequenced, as all of the isolated RNA had been reverse transcribed. Some 3.3 million reads per sample on average were obtained from naive, central memory and regulatory T cell samples. Sequenced by immunoSEQ multiplex PCR; TCRdb stores in-frame clones only, minus some. The table has about 300,000 clones, roughly 8% seen once. This clone appeared a few times. Per the germline V gene, CDR1 is MNHEY and CDR2 is SVGAGI. The CDR3 is 14 amino acids. The V end was cut by 4 bases, the J end by 9 bases, with 13 bases between. The TCR was taken from a woman aged 18 to 35 in good health. The sample was central memory CD4+ T cells from blood. V gene TRBV6-5 combines with J gene TRBJ1-6, with D uncertain. The CDR3 loop is CASSFDITVSPLHF. The CDR3 nucleotides are TGTGCCAGCAGTTTCGACATCACAGTTTCACCCCTCCACTTT.